Listed here are 5 T cell receptor beta chains from one sample, sequenced in a study of blood T cell repertoires in COVID-19 (dated by TCRdb to about 2020). Library preparation employed the immunoSEQ multiplex PCR assay. In its TCRdb copy, this immuneACCESS table keeps in-frame sequences only and misses some clones. Where compared with another copy, unresolved V genes explain less than half of these, and the others have no known cause. The sample has 75,000 to 100,000 clones on record, around 80% of them singletons. Approximately 28% of the sample lies in the top ten. The sample taken for sequencing was peripheral blood. The receptors were sampled from a woman older than 75 with acute or convalescent COVID-19.

The genes are TRBV6-6 and TRBJ2-2, with TRBD2 identical over 10 bases. CDR3 length: 15 residues. CDR1 MNHNY and CDR2 SVGAGI come from the germline V gene (reference sequence). Trimming removed 7 bases from V and 6 bases from J; junction bases left unmatched: 8. CDR3 in amino acids: CASNKSGRASGELFF. Written as DNA, the CDR3 is TGTGCCAGCAATAAAAGCGGGAGGGCCTCCGGGGAGCTGTTTTTT.

The chain links TRBV7-2 to TRBJ1-1; tentatively, D is TRBD1 (5 bases). Trimming stripped 1 base from V and 4 bases from J, with 10 bases between. The CDR3 has 14 amino acids. From germline, CDR1 is SGHTA and CDR2 FQGNSA. This chain's CDR3 is CASSLEAGITEAFF. DNA for the CDR3: TGTGCCAGCAGCTTAGAGGCAGGGATCACTGAAGCTTTCTTT. The full variable domain, with the rest looked up from reference TRBV7-2 and TRBJ1-1, is GAGVSQSPSNKVTEKGKDVELRCDPISGHTALYWYRQSLGQGLEFLIYFQGNSAPDKSGLPSDRFSAERTGGSVSTLTIQRTQQEDSAVYLCASSLEAGITEAFFGQGTRLTVV.

V usage is TRBV7-3 and J usage is TRBJ2-1; D might be TRBD1 (6 bases). The CDR3 has 15 amino acids. Germline V gene data show CDR1 as SGHTA and CDR2 as FQGTGA. Trimming took 5 bases from V and 2 from J, leaving 13 bases between them. DNA for the CDR3: TGTGCCAGCAGCAAGGACAGCCGAGCCTACAATGAGCAGTTCTTC. Its protein is CASSKDSRAYNEQFF.

A note on this clone: Germline is not matched at one junction end, which may reflect a read error. Additional DNA sequences in this sample encode the identical CDR3. This rearrangement joins TRBV7-7 to TRBJ2-3, with a possible D match to TRBD2 (6 bases). Looked up from germline, CDR1 is SSHAT and CDR2 is FNYEAQ (reference sequence). The CDR3 runs to 13 residues. The CDR3 reads CASSSMLADTQYF. Here the CDR3 DNA reads TGTGCTAGCAGCTCTATGCTAGCGGATACGCAGTATTTT.

This clone was seen a handful of times. This chain links TRBV6-2 or TRBV6-3 with TRBJ2-5, with TRBD1 as a possible D gene (6 bases). Germline CDR1 reads MNHEY; CDR2 reads SVGEGT. This CDR3 is 12 amino acids long. V was clipped by 6 bases and J by 5 bases, with 10 bases between them. The CDR3 bases are TGTGCCAGCAGCCAGCAGGGGGAGACCCAGTACTTC. It translates to CASSQQGETQYF.